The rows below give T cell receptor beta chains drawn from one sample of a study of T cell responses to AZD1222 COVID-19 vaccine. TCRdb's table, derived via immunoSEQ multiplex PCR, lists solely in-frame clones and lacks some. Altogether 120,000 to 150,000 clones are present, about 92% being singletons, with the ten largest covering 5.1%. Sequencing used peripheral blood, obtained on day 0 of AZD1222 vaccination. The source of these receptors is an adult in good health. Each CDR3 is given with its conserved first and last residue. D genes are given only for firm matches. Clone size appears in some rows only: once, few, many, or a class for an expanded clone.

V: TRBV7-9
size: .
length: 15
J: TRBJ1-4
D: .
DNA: TGTGCCAGCAGCTTAGGGACAGCAACTAATGAAAAACTGTTTTTT
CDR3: CASSLGTATNEKLFF

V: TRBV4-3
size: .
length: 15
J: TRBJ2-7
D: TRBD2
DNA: TGCGCCAGCAGCCAACTTAGCGGGAGGAGTTACGAGCAGTACTTC
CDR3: CASSQLSGRSYEQYF

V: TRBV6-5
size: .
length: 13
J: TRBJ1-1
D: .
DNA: TGTGCCAGCAGACCGGACGGACGAACTGAAGCTTTCTTT
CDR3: CASRPDGRTEAFF

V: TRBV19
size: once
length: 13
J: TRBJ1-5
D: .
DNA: TGTGCCAGCGGACAGAATAGCAATCAGCCCCAGCATTTT
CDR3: CASGQNSNQPQHF

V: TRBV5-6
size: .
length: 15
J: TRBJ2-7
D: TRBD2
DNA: TGTGCCAGCCGGCTACTAGCGGGAGGAGGCCACGAGCAGTACTTC
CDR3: CASRLLAGGGHEQYF

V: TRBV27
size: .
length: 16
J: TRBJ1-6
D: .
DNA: TGTGCCAGCAGTTTAATATTCCCAGGTCGGAATTCACCCCTCCACTTT
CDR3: CASSLIFPGRNSPLHF

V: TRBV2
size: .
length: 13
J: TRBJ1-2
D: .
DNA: TGTGCCAGCAACGGGGAGACTAACTATGGCTACACCTTC
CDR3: CASNGETNYGYTF

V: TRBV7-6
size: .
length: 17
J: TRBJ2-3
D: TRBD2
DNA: TGTGCCAGCAGCTTAAGGCCGGCTAGCGGGACCGCAGATACGCAGTATTTT
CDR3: CASSLRPASGTADTQYF

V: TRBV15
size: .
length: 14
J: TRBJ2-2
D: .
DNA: TGTGCCACCAGCAGAGAACTAGTGCCCGGGGAGCTGTTTTTT
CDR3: CATSRELVPGELFF

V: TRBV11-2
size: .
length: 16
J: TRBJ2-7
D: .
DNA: TGTGCCAGCAGCTTAGATGGGGGGCCCTGGGGCTACGAGCAGTACTTC
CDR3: CASSLDGGPWGYEQYF

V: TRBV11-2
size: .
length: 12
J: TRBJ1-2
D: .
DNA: TGTGCCAGCAGCGCGACAGGTTGGGGCTACACCTTC
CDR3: CASSATGWGYTF

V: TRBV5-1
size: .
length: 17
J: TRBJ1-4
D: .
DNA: TGCGCCAGCAGCTTGGGGGGGACGGTGGATCTTAATGAAAAACTGTTTTTT
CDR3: CASSLGGTVDLNEKLFF

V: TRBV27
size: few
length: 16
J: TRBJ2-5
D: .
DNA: TGTGCCAGCAGTTTATCGGGGGGACATCGGATCGGGACCCAGTACTTC
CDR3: CASSLSGGHRIGTQYF

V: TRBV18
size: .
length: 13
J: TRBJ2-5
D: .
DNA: TGTGCCAGCTCACCACAGAAAGAAGAGACCCAGTACTTC
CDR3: CASSPQKEETQYF

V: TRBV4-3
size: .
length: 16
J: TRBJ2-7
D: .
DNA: TGCGCCAGCAGCCAAGATGTTAGGCAGGTTTACTACGAGCAGTACTTC
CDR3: CASSQDVRQVYYEQYF

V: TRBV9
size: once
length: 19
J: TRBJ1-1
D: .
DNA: TGTGCCAGCAGCGTAGAAGACCCGGCCAGGCCTGGTTTGAACACTGAAGCTTTCTTT
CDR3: CASSVEDPARPGLNTEAFF

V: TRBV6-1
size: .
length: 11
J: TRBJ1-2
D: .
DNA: TGTGCCAGCAGTGAAAGGGGGGGCTACACCTTC
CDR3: CASSERGGYTF

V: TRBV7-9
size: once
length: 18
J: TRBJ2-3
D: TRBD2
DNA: TGTGCCAGCAGCTCTTTTGCCGGGGGGGCGATAATCACAGATACGCAGTATTTT
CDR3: CASSSFAGGAIITDTQYF

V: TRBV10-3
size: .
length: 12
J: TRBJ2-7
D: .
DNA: TGTGCCACCCGGGACAACTCCTACGAGCAGTACTTC
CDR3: CATRDNSYEQYF

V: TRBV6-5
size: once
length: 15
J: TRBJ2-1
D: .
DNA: TGTGCCAGCAGCGTCTGGCTCGGGGGCCGGAATGAGCAGTTCTTC
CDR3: CASSVWLGGRNEQFF

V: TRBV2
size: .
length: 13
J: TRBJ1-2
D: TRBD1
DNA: TGTGCCAGCAGTGAAGCGAAGGGGGCCGGCTACACCTTC
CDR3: CASSEAKGAGYTF

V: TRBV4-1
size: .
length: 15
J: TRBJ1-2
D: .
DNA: TGCGCCAGCAGCGGAAGGGCCATACCCAACTATGGCTACACCTTC
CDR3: CASSGRAIPNYGYTF

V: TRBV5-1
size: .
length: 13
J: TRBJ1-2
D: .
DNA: TGCGCCAGCAGCTTGGCCCGGACAGTTGGCTACACCTTC
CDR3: CASSLARTVGYTF

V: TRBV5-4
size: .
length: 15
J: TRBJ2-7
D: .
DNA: TGTGCCAGCAGCTTGGCCCCAGGGACGGGCTACGAGCAGTACTTC
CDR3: CASSLAPGTGYEQYF

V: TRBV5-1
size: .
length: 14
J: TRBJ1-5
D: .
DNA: TGCGCCAGCAGCCCAGGAGGCCTGGGACAGCCCCAGCATTTT
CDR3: CASSPGGLGQPQHF

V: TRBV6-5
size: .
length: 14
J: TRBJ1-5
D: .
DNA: TGTGCCAGCAGCGAGGGACGGTGGGATCAGCCCCAGCATTTT
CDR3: CASSEGRWDQPQHF

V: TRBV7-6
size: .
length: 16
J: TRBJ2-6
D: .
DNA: TGTGCCAGCAGTTTAAGCACAGGCTCTGGGGCCAACGTCCTGACTTTC
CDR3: CASSLSTGSGANVLTF

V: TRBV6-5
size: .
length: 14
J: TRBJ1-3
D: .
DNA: TGTGCCAGCAGTAGCAGCCTCTCTGGAAACACCATATATTTT
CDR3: CASSSSLSGNTIYF

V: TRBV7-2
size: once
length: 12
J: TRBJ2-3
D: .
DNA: TGTGCCAGCAGCCCCAGCACAGATACGCAGTATTTT
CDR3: CASSPSTDTQYF